This TCR beta chain was captured in a study of blood T cell repertoires in COVID-19. In the study overall: Spain, Italy and the United States supplied samples that represented acute and convalescent COVID-19. PBMCs, B-cell-depleted T cells, or T cells were the source of the cDNA or gDNA that made up the material.

During active infection, Seattle patients enrolled and were then monitored through disease. Per the authors' pipeline: The authors estimated nucleated cell counts from reference gene primer amplification. Sequenced by immunoSEQ multiplex PCR; TCRdb stores in-frame clones only, minus some. V and J calls plus clone size are reproduced from that table; the DNA served to infer D and trimming. The table has 150,000 to 180,000 clones, 70% to 90% seen once. Losses at the gene ends were 5 bases for V and 0 bases for J; bases not matched to a gene: 1. This CDR3 contains 14 residues. The germline V gene has CDR1 MNHNY and CDR2 SVGAGI (reference sequence).

The sequenced sample consisted of peripheral blood. The sequence was collected from a man aged 55 to 69 with COVID-19, enrolled during active disease. V and J are TRBV6-6 and TRBJ1-1; 9 nucleotides match TRBD1. The CDR3 region is CASSRTGVNTEAFF. CDR3 DNA sequence: TGTGCCAGCAGTCGGACAGGGGTGAACACTGAAGCTTTCTTT.